A selection of T cell receptor beta chains follows, all from one sample in a study of shared clonotypes between healthy human individuals. Profiled with immunoSEQ multiplex PCR; TCRdb holds only in-frame clones, not every one. The repertoire holds some 1.5 million clones, with about 96% as singletons. Specimen: naive CD4+ T cells sorted from blood. All receptors derive from a man between 25 and 39 years old in good health. CDR3s include the opening cysteine and the closing phenylalanine or tryptophan. The D gene is left open where the match is weak. Expanded clones are given a class, and other clones once, few, many or no size at all.

TRBJ2-7	TRBV11-3	TRBD1	.	TGTGCCAGCAGCTTTAGGACAGGGATACCCTACGAGCAGTACTTC	CASSFRTGIPYEQYF
TRBJ2-3	TRBV7-2	.	.	TGTGCCAGTCGGGACGGGCTTAGCACAGATACGCAGTATTTT	CASRDGLSTDTQYF
TRBJ1-2	TRBV28	TRBD1	.	TGTGCCAGCAGTTCGGCCGGGACAGGGACCGATGGCTACACCTTC	CASSSAGTGTDGYTF
TRBJ2-5	TRBV14	.	.	TGTGCCAGCAGCCAACGGACGAACGGCTTGCAAGAGACCCAGTACTTC	CASSQRTNGLQETQYF
TRBJ1-2	TRBV30	.	.	TGTGCCTGGAGAACAGGAGTTAACTATGGCTACACCTTC	CAWRTGVNYGYTF
TRBJ1-3	TRBV6-5	TRBD1	.	TGTGCCAGCAGTGGGACAGGGACGGGAAACACCATATATTTT	CASSGTGTGNTIYF
TRBJ2-1	TRBV27	.	.	TGTGCCAGCGGCCTCGTCAGGAATGAGCAGTTCTTC	CASGLVRNEQFF
TRBJ1-1	TRBV2	TRBD1	.	TGTGCCAGCACCTTAATAGGGACAGCTCCGAACACTGAAGCTTTCTTT	CASTLIGTAPNTEAFF
TRBJ2-1	TRBV18	TRBD2	.	TGTGCCAGCTCGCCATCTAGCGGCCCTTACAATGAGCAGTTCTTC	CASSPSSGPYNEQFF
TRBJ2-3	TRBV28	.	.	TGTGCCAGCAGTTCCCAAATACGACGGGAGACGCAGTATTTT	CASSSQIRRETQYF
TRBJ2-2	TRBV27	TRBD1	once	TGTGCCAGCAGACAGACAGGGGGCACCGGGGAGCTGTTTTTT	CASRQTGGTGELFF
TRBJ1-2	TRBV18	.	once	TGTGCCAGCTCACCCACGGGGGCCCCTGAGGGCTACACCTTC	CASSPTGAPEGYTF
TRBJ1-1	TRBV30	.	.	TGTGCCTGGAGTGTCCCGAACACTGAAGCTTTCTTT	CAWSVPNTEAFF
TRBJ1-1	TRBV7-2	.	once	TGTGCCAGCAGCTTAACCCTGGCAGCCAAAGCTTTCTTT	CASSLTLAAKAFF
TRBJ2-1	TRBV19	.	.	TGTGCCAGTAAAGGAGCGGTGCCCTACAATGAGCAGTTCTTC	CASKGAVPYNEQFF
TRBJ2-7	TRBV18	.	.	TGTGCCAGCTCACGGTTGGACGGCCTAACCTACGAGCAGTACTTC	CASSRLDGLTYEQYF
TRBJ2-6	TRBV5-4	TRBD1	.	TGTGCCAGCAGCCCGGGACAGAGACTCATAGAGGGCTCTGGGGCCAACGTCCTGACTTTC	CASSPGQRLIEGSGANVLTF
TRBJ2-5	TRBV6-1	.	.	TGTGCCAGCAGTATCGGGACCGGGAGATTCGAGACCCAGTACTTC	CASSIGTGRFETQYF
TRBJ2-7	TRBV9	.	.	TGTGCCAGCAGCGTATTTAGCGAAGGCGAGCAGTACTTC	CASSVFSEGEQYF
TRBJ2-7	TRBV11-3	.	.	TGTGCCAGCAGCGCTTACAGGGTAGGGGAATCGTCAGAGCAGTACTTC	CASSAYRVGESSEQYF
TRBJ2-7	TRBV29-1	TRBD2	.	TGCAGCGTTGGTGGAGCGGGAGCCACCTACGAGCAGTACTTC	CSVGGAGATYEQYF
TRBJ1-1	TRBV30	.	once	TGTGCCTGGAGTGTACGGGTGGGTGCTGGAAACACTGAAGCTTTCTTT	CAWSVRVGAGNTEAFF
TRBJ1-5	TRBV28	.	.	TGTGCCAGCAGTTTTCCGGGTAGCAATCAGCCCCAGCATTTT	CASSFPGSNQPQHF
TRBJ2-5	TRBV27	TRBD1	.	TGTGCCAGCAGGAGTTTCGGCAGGGGGCAGGGGAAAGAGACCCAGTACTTC	CASRSFGRGQGKETQYF
TRBJ2-6	TRBV7-3	.	.	TGTGCCAGCAGCTTCGGGATGGGCTCTGGGGCCAACGTCCTGACTTTC	CASSFGMGSGANVLTF
TRBJ2-3	TRBV5-4	TRBD2	.	TGTGCCAGCAGCTACCCGGGGACTACAACTAATACGCAGTATTTT	CASSYPGTTTNTQYF
TRBJ2-3	TRBV9	TRBD2	.	TGTGCCAGCAGCGTACTATCTCTAGCGGGAGGGGATACGCAGTATTTT	CASSVLSLAGGDTQYF
TRBJ2-3	TRBV5-1	.	once	TGCGCCAGCAGCTTGGACGCAGGGTCTTCCACAGATACGCAGTATTTT	CASSLDAGSSTDTQYF
TRBJ2-2	TRBV6-6	.	once	TGTGCCAGCAGTTCAGGGAACACCGGGGAGCTGTTTTTT	CASSSGNTGELFF
TRBJ2-1	TRBV6-5	.	.	TGTGCCAGCAGTTTACTTCGGCTGTCCTACAATGAGCAGTTCTTC	CASSLLRLSYNEQFF
TRBJ2-2	TRBV4-1	.	few	TGCGCCAGCAGCCTTCACGGGGAGCTGTTTTTT	CASSLHGELFF
TRBJ2-3	TRBV2	TRBD2	.	TGTGCCACGAAGCGGGAGTACGGCACAGATACGCAGTATTTT	CATKREYGTDTQYF
TRBJ1-2	TRBV4-3	.	.	TGCGCCAGCAGCCAGGTCCCGACAAGTTATGGCTACACCTTC	CASSQVPTSYGYTF
TRBJ1-2	TRBV28	TRBD1	.	TGTGCCAGCAGCCGACGGGGACAGGGGGTAGGCTACACCTTC	CASSRRGQGVGYTF
TRBJ2-3	TRBV11-2	TRBD2	.	TGTGCCAGCAGCCCCAGGACTAGCGGGGGACACACAGATACGCAGTATTTT	CASSPRTSGGHTDTQYF
TRBJ2-5	TRBV7-2	.	once	TGTGCCAGCAGCTTAGTACAGGGTTCCCAAGAGACCCAGTACTTC	CASSLVQGSQETQYF
TRBJ2-7	TRBV30	.	.	TGTGCCTGGAGTGTAATCCACAGTAACTCCTACGAGCAGTACTTC	CAWSVIHSNSYEQYF
TRBJ2-7	TRBV6-6	.	.	TGTGCCAGCAGTTACACGGAGGGCGAGCAGTACTTC	CASSYTEGEQYF
TRBJ1-2	TRBV20-1	TRBD1	.	TGCAGTGCGGGGGGACAGTATGGCTACACCTTC	CSAGGQYGYTF
TRBJ2-1	TRBV5-4	.	.	TGTGCCAGCAGCTCGGCCATTCTAGAAATTATAGATGAGCAGTTCTTC	CASSSAILEIIDEQFF
TRBJ2-7	TRBV6-1	.	.	TGTGCCAGCAGTGGGGGGGAGCAGTACTTC	CASSGGEQYF
TRBJ1-1	TRBV2	.	.	TGTGCCAGCAGTCAGGTTCTTGGCCCTCTGAACACTGAAGCTTTCTTT	CASSQVLGPLNTEAFF
TRBJ1-4	TRBV11-2	.	.	TGTGCCAGCAGCATGCGGTTTCGAGAAAAACTGTTTTTT	CASSMRFREKLFF
TRBJ2-2	TRBV4-3	TRBD2	.	TGCGCCAGCAGCCAAAGTTACGGACTAGCGTCCGGGGAGCTGTTTTTT	CASSQSYGLASGELFF
TRBJ2-1	TRBV5-1	TRBD2	.	TGCGCCAGCAGGGTCGCGGGAGGGGAGACTCGGGGGGCCTACAATGAGCAGTTCTTC	CASRVAGGETRGAYNEQFF
TRBJ2-4	TRBV7-8	.	.	TGTGCCAGCAGCTTATCGGGAGTTGCGAACATTCAGTACTTC	CASSLSGVANIQYF
TRBJ2-1	TRBV28	TRBD1	.	TGTGCCAGCAGTTTACCCAAACAGGGGCCTGTATCCTACAATGAGCAGTTCTTC	CASSLPKQGPVSYNEQFF
TRBJ2-1	TRBV28	TRBD2	.	TGTGCCAGCCTAGGACTAGCGGGGAACAATGAGCAGTTCTTC	CASLGLAGNNEQFF
TRBJ2-1	TRBV19	.	.	TGTGCCAGTAGGGTGGTGGGAGGATCCTACAATGAGCAGTTCTTC	CASRVVGGSYNEQFF
TRBJ2-1	TRBV7-7	TRBD1	.	TGTGCTAGCAGCCCGCGGGGACAGGGGACGGGTGAGCAGTTCTTC	CASSPRGQGTGEQFF
TRBJ2-7	TRBV19	TRBD1	.	TGTGCCAGTAGCGGTCTGGACAGGAGCTCCTACGAGCAGTACTTC	CASSGLDRSSYEQYF
TRBJ2-7	TRBV2	.	.	TGTGCCAGCTTTGCGGGGGCGGGGTCCGAGCAGTACTTC	CASFAGAGSEQYF